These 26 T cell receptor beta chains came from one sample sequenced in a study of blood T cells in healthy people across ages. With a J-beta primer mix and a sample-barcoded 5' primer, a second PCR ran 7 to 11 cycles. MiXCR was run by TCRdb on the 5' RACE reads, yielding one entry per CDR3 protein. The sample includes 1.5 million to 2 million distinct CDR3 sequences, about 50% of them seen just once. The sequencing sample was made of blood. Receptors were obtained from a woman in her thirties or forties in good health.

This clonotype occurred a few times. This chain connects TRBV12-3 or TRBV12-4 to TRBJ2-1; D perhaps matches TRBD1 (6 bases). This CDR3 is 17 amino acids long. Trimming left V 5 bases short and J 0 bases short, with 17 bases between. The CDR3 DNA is TGTGCCAGCAGTGCCCTGACAGGCCCGAGCTCCTACAATGAGCAGTTCTTC. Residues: CASSALTGPSSYNEQFF.

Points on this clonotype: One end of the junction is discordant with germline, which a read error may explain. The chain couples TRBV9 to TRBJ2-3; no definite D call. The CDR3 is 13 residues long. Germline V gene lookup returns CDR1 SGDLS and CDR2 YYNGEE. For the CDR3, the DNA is TGTGCCCGCAGCGACCCTAGCACAGATACGCAGTATTTT. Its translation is CARSDPSTDTQYF.

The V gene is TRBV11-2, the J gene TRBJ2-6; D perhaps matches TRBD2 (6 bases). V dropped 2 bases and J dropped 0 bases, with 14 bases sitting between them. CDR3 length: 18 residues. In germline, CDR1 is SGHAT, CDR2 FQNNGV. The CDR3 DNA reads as TGTGCCAGCAGCTTAAGGCGGGGACGGAGCTCTGGGGCCAACGTCCTGACTTTC. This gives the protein CASSLRRGRSSGANVLTF.

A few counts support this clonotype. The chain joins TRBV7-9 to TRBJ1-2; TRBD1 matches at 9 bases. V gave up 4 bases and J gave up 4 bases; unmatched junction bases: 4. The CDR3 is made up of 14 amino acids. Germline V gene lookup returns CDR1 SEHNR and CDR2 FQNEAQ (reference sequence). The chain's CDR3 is CASSWGQGTYGYTF. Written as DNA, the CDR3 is TGTGCCAGCAGCTGGGGACAGGGAACCTATGGCTACACCTTC.

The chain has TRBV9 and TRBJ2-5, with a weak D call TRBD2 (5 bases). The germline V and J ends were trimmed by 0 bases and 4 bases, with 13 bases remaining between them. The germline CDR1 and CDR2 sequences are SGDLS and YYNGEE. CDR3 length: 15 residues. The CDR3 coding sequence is TGTGCCAGCAGCGTAGACGAGGGTTACCGAGAGACCCAGTACTTC. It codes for CASSVDEGYRETQYF.

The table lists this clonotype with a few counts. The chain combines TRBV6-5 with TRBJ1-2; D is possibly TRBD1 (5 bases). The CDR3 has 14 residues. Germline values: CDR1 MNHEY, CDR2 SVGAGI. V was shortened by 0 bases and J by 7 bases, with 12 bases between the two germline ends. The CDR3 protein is CASSYSKTGPGYTF. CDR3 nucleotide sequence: TGTGCCAGCAGTTACTCGAAAACAGGACCTGGCTACACCTTC.

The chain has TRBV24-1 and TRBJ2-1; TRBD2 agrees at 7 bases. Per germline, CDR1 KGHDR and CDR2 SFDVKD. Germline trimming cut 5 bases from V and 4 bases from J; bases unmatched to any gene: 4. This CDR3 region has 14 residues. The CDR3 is CATSGEGRYNEQFF. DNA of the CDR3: TGTGCCACCAGTGGGGAGGGTCGTTACAATGAGCAGTTCTTC.

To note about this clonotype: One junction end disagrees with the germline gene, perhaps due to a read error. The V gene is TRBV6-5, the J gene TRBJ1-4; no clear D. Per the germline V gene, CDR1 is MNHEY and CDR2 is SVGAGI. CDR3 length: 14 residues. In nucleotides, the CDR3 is TGTGCCAGCAGTCCTGCACAGCCTAAGGAAAAACTGTTTTTT. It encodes CASSPAQPKEKLFF.

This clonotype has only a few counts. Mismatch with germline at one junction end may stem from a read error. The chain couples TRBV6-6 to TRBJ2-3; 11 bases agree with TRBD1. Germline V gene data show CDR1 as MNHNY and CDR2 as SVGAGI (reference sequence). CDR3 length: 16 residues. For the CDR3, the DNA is TGTGCCAGCAGTCACTCGGACAGGGGGCCCACAGATACGCAGTATTTT. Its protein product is CASSHSDRGPTDTQYF.

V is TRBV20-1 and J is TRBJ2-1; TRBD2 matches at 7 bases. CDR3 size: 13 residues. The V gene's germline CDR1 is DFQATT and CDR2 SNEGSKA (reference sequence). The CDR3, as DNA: TGCAGCTCCCGGGCTAGCGGATACAATGAGCAGTTCTTC. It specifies CSSRASGYNEQFF.

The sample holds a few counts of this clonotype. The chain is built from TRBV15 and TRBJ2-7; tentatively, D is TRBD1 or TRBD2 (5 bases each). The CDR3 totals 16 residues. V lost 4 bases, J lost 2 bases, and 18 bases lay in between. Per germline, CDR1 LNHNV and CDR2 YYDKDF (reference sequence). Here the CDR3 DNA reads TGTGCCACCAGCATTATACGGGGACCAAGGGCCTACGAGCAGTACTTC. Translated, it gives CATSIIRGPRAYEQYF.

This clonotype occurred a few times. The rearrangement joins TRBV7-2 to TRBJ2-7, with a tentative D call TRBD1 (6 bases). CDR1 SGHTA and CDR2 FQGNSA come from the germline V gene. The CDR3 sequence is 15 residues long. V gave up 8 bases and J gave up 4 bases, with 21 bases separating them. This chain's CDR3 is CASWSRGTKGYEQYF. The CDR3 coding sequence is TGTGCCAGCTGGTCCAGGGGCACGAAGGGGTACGAGCAGTACTTC.

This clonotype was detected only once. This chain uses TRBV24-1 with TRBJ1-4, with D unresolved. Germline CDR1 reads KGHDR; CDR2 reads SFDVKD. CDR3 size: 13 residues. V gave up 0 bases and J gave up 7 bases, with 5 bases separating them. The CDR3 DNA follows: TGTGCCACCAGTGATTTGAGAGGTGAAAAACTGTTTTTT. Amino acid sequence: CATSDLRGEKLFF.

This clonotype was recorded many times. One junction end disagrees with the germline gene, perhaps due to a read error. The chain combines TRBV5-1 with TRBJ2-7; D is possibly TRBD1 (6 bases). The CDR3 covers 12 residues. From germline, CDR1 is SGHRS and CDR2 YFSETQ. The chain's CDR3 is CASSSDSYEQYF. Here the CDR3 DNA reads TGTGCCAGCAGTTCGGACAGCTACGAGCAGTACTTC.

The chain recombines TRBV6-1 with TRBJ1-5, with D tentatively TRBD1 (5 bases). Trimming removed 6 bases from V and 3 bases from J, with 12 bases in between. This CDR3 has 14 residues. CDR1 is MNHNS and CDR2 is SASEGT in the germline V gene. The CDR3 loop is CASRAGGTNQPQHF. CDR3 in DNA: TGTGCCAGCAGGGCCGGGGGGACCAATCAGCCCCAGCATTTT.

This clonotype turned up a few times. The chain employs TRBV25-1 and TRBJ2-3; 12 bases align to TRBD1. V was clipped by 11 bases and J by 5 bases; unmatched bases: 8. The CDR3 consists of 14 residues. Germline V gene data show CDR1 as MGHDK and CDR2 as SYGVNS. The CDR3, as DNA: TGTGCCTACGGGGGACAGGGGGCTGTAGATACGCAGTATTTT. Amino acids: CAYGGQGAVDTQYF. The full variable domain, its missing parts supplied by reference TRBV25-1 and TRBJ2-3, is EADIYQTPRYLVIGTGKKITLECSQTMGHDKMYWYQQDPGMELHLIHYSYGVNSTEKGDLSSESTVSRIRTEHFPLTLESARPSHTSQYLCAYGGQGAVDTQYFGPGTRLTVL.

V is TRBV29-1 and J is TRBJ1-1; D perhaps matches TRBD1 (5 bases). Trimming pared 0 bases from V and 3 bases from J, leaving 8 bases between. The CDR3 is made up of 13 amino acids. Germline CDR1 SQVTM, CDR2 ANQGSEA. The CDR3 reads CSVEEGQDTEAFF. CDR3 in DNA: TGCAGCGTTGAAGAGGGGCAGGACACTGAAGCTTTCTTT. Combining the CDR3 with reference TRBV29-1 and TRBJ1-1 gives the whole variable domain SAVISQKPSRDICQRGTSLTIQCQVDSQVTMMFWYRQQPGQSLTLIATANQGSEATYESGFVIDKFPISRPNLTFSTLTVSNMSPEDSSIYLCSVEEGQDTEAFFGQGTRLTVV.

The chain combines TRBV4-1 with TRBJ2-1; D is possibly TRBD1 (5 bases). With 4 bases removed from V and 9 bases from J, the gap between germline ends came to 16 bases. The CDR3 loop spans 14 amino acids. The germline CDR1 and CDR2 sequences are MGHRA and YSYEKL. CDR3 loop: CASSPEQGLGEQFF. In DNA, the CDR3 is TGCGCCAGCAGCCCAGAGCAGGGCTTGGGTGAGCAGTTCTTC.

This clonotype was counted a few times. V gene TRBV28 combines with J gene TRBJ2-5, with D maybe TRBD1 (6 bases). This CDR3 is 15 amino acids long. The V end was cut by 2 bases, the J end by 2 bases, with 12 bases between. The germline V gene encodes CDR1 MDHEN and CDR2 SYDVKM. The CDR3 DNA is TGTGCCAGCAGTTTAGTCCAGGGGCCACAAGAGACCCAGTACTTC. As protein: CASSLVQGPQETQYF.

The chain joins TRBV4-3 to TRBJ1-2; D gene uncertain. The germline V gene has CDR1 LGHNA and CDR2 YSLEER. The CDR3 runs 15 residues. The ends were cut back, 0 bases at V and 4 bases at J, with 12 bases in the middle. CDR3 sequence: CASSQDLEDTYGYTF. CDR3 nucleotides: TGCGCCAGCAGCCAAGACCTGGAGGATACCTATGGCTACACCTTC.

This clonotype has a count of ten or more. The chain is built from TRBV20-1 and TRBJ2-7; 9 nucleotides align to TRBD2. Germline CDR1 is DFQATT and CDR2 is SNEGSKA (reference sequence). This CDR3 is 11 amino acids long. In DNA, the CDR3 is TGCAGCGCGGCGGGGGGGTACGAGCAGTACTTC. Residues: CSAAGGYEQYF.

The CDR3 sequence: CASGLSYTQYF. The CDR3, as DNA: TGTGCCAGCGGGTTGAGTTATACGCAGTATTTT. The chain carries TRBV2 and TRBJ2-3, with D unclear. Germline-derived CDR1 and CDR2 are SNHLY and FYNNEI. The CDR3 runs to 11 residues. V was shortened by 8 bases and J by 7 bases, with 10 bases between the two germline ends.

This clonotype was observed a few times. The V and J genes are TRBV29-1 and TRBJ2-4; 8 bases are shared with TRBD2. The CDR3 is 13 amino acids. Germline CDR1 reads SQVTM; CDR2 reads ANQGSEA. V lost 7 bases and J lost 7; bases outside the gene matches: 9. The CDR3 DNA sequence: TGCAGCGGACTCGGGGGGGCCGAGAACATTCAGTACTTC. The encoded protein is CSGLGGAENIQYF.

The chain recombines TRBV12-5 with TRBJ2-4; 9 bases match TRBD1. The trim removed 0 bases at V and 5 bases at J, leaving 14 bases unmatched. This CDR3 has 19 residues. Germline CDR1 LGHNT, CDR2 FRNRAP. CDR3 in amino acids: CASGLVIGTGLAKQNIQYF. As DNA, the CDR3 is TGTGCTAGTGGTTTGGTAATAGGGACAGGGTTAGCCAAGCAAAACATTCAGTACTTC.

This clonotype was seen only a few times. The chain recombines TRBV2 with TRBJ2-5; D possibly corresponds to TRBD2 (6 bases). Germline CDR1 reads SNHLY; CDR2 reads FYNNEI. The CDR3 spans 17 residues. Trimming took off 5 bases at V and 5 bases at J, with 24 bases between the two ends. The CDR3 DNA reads TGTGCCAGCAGTAATTGGGACTTCGACCCTGCCCCGGAGACCCAGTACTTC. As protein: CASSNWDFDPAPETQYF.

For the CDR3, the DNA is TGTGCCAGCAGCCCCCAACGAGGGGGCAACTACAATGAGCAGTTCTTC. Its translation: CASSPQRGGNYNEQFF. V usage is TRBV7-6 and J usage is TRBJ2-1; 7 bases fit TRBD1. The CDR3 runs to 16 residues. After removal of 5 bases from V and 3 bases from J, the junction contained 10 bases not matched to a gene. CDR1 and CDR2 from the germline V gene are SGHVS and FNYEAQ.